A single sample gave rise to the 28 T cell receptor beta chains below, sequenced in a study of shared clonotypes between healthy human individuals. Data came from immunoSEQ multiplex PCR; TCRdb stores just in-frame clones and leaves some out. This table holds about 480,000 clones, approximately 79% found once. The sequencing input was PBMCs. These receptors originate from a woman aged 40 to 50 in good health. Some clones in this sample may be carry-over from other donors' samples.

The CDR3 coding sequence is TGTGCCAGCAGCTTAAGACAGGGTCGAGGGGCCAACGTCCTGACTTTC. Residues: CASSLRQGRGANVLTF. This chain connects TRBV7-2 to TRBJ2-6; 7 bases are shared with TRBD1. The CDR3 has 16 residues. V trimming: 2 bases; J trimming: 4 bases; junction bases outside the gene matches: 5. Looked up from germline, CDR1 is SGHTA and CDR2 is FQGNSA.

This clone has a count of ten or more. This rearrangement joins TRBV29-1 to TRBJ2-5; TRBD2 is a possible D gene (5 bases). The CDR3 is 12 residues long. V was shortened by 7 bases and J by 2 bases, with 11 bases between the two germline ends. Germline lookup yields CDR1 SQVTM and CDR2 ANQGSEA. The CDR3: CSAGVGQETQYF. CDR3 nucleotide sequence: TGCAGCGCCGGGGTAGGGCAAGAGACCCAGTACTTC.

The rearrangement links TRBV7-2 to TRBJ2-7, with D possibly being TRBD2 (6 bases). Trimming took off 1 base at V and 4 bases at J, with 23 bases between the two ends. The germline V gene has CDR1 SGHTA and CDR2 FQGNSA. This CDR3 region has 18 residues. CDR3 bases: TGTGCCAGCAGCTTAGTAGGGGCACCGGGACTCCCACTTTACGAGCAGTACTTC. Translation: CASSLVGAPGLPLYEQYF.

This clone was counted only a few times. The chain links TRBV4-3 to TRBJ2-4, with a possible D match to TRBD2 (6 bases). CDR1 and CDR2 (germline): LGHNA, YSLEER. This CDR3 spans 15 amino acids. V was shortened by 1 base and J by 8 bases, with 15 bases between the two germline ends. CDR3 region: CASSQGYGGGYIQYF. The DNA for the CDR3 is TGCGCCAGCAGCCAAGGGTACGGGGGTGGCTACATTCAGTACTTC.

The CDR3 here is CASSSRVGTEAFF. The CDR3 DNA reads TGTGCCAGCAGCTCGAGGGTGGGTACTGAAGCTTTCTTT. The rearrangement uses TRBV7-2 and TRBJ1-1; D call uncertain. CDR1 and CDR2 from the germline V gene are SGHTA and FQGNSA. V gave up 4 bases and J gave up 5 bases, with 11 bases separating them. The CDR3 extends over 13 amino acids.

This CDR3 is CASEPGLGYNEQFF. The DNA of the CDR3 is TGTGCCAGCGAACCGGGACTAGGGTACAATGAGCAGTTCTTC. The chain couples TRBV2 to TRBJ2-1, with TRBD2 identical over 8 bases. The germline V gene encodes CDR1 SNHLY and CDR2 FYNNEI. Losses at the gene ends were 8 bases for V and 4 bases for J; bases not matched to a gene: 7. The CDR3 contains 14 residues.

This chain connects TRBV7-8 to TRBJ2-3; 13 bases align to TRBD2. Germline lookup yields CDR1 SGHVS and CDR2 FQNEAQ. Trimming at V came to 1 base and at J to 2 bases, leaving 6 bases not matched to a gene. CDR3 length: 18 amino acids. The CDR3 DNA reads TGTGCCAGCAGCTTAGGACTAGCGGGAGGAGCGTACACAGATACGCAGTATTTT. Encoded protein: CASSLGLAGGAYTDTQYF.

This sequence joins TRBV4-3 and TRBJ1-3; D is unresolved. The V gene's germline CDR1 is LGHNA and CDR2 YSLEER. The ends were cut back, 3 bases at V and 3 bases at J, with 6 bases in the middle. This CDR3 has 13 amino acids. The CDR3 loop reads CASSHIDGNTIYF. For the CDR3, the DNA is TGCGCCAGCAGCCACATTGATGGAAACACCATATATTTT.

This chain links TRBV7-2 with TRBJ2-2, with 9 positions matching TRBD2. J was trimmed by 4 bases and V by 6 bases; bases with no gene match: 12. CDR1 is SGHTA and CDR2 is FQGNSA in the germline V gene. The CDR3 spans 17 residues. CDR3 residues: CASSPPTSGPLTGELFF. For the CDR3, the DNA is TGTGCCAGCAGTCCTCCTACTAGCGGGCCCCTCACCGGGGAGCTGTTTTTT.

The chain joins TRBV27 to TRBJ2-3, with 9 bases identical to TRBD1. The CDR3 runs 15 residues. V trimming: 4 bases; J trimming: 2 bases; junction bases outside the gene matches: 4. Germline values: CDR1 MNHEY, CDR2 SMNVEV (reference sequence). The CDR3 DNA follows: TGTGCCAGCAGTTCGGGACAGGGTTTCACAGATACGCAGTATTTT. It codes for CASSSGQGFTDTQYF.

This clone was seen a single time. The V call is TRBV18, the J call TRBJ1-4, with no clear D. The germline CDR1 and CDR2 sequences are KGHSH and LQKENI. The V and J ends lost 2 bases and 0 bases respectively, with 7 bases between them. The CDR3 has 15 amino acids. CDR3 sequence: CASSPSEATNEKLFF. CDR3 in DNA: TGTGCCAGCTCACCATCGGAGGCAACTAATGAAAAACTGTTTTTT.

The chain combines TRBV28 with TRBJ2-7, with a possible D match to TRBD2 (5 bases). CDR1 MDHEN and CDR2 SYDVKM come from the germline V gene. The CDR3 has 14 residues. Trimming shortened V by 6 bases and J by 3 bases, and 15 bases separated the two germline ends. CDR3 in DNA: TGTGCCAGCAGCCAGATAGCGACAATCTACGAGCAGTACTTC. It is translated as CASSQIATIYEQYF.

The gene calls are TRBV28 and TRBJ1-2, with D uncertain. Trimming pared 6 bases from V and 5 bases from J, leaving 7 bases between. This CDR3 region has 11 residues. Germline V gives CDR1 MDHEN, CDR2 SYDVKM. CDR3 sequence reads: CASSLFYGYTF. The CDR3 nucleotides are TGTGCCAGCAGCCTCTTTTATGGCTACACCTTC.

This clone was counted between two and nine times. The chain carries TRBV4-2 and TRBJ1-5; D uncertain. The CDR3 sequence is 17 residues long. Between the trimmed V and J ends, which lost 1 base and 2 bases, there was a span of 15 bases. CDR1 is LGHNA, CDR2 YNFKEQ, per germline. CDR3: CASSQVEGLMGNQPQHF. The CDR3 DNA reads as TGTGCCAGCAGCCAAGTCGAGGGCCTTATGGGCAATCAGCCCCAGCATTTT.

This clone has only one observation. The chain employs TRBV15 and TRBJ2-5; 7 nucleotides align to TRBD1. Germline V CDR1 and CDR2: LNHNV, YYDKDF (reference sequence). The ends lost 0 bases at V and 4 bases at J; junction bases unmatched: 2. The CDR3 sequence is 14 residues long. CDR3 residues: CATSRDRTGETQYF. The CDR3 coding sequence is TGTGCCACCAGCAGAGACAGGACAGGAGAGACCCAGTACTTC.

The chain joins TRBV6-1 to TRBJ1-5; no definite D call. This CDR3 spans 15 amino acids. The V end lost 0 bases, the J end lost 4 bases, and 10 bases lay between the germline ends. Germline V CDR1 and CDR2: MNHNS, SASEGT. CDR3 region: CASSEAREINQPQHF. CDR3 nucleotides: TGTGCCAGCAGTGAAGCGCGGGAGATAAATCAGCCCCAGCATTTT.

CDR3 sequence reads: CASMQTGVGSYEQYF. For the CDR3, the DNA is TGTGCCAGCATGCAGACAGGGGTCGGTAGCTACGAGCAGTACTTC. The V gene is TRBV27, the J gene TRBJ2-7; 8 positions agree with TRBD1. Germline trimming cut 7 bases from V and 3 bases from J; bases unmatched to any gene: 11. Germline V gene sequence: CDR1 MNHEY, CDR2 SMNVEV (reference sequence). The CDR3 has 15 amino acids.

This chain uses TRBV7-2 with TRBJ2-1; D gene unclear. Trimming cost V 2 bases and J 10 bases, with 9 bases left between them. The CDR3 runs to 12 residues. Germline V gene lookup returns CDR1 SGHTA and CDR2 FQGNSA. The CDR3: CASSLTVAEQFF. The DNA for the CDR3 is TGTGCCAGCAGCTTAACAGTGGCAGAGCAGTTCTTC.

The chain links TRBV28 to TRBJ1-3, with TRBD1 identical over 7 bases. CDR1 and CDR2 from the germline V gene are MDHEN and SYDVKM. The CDR3 contains 16 residues. The V segment lost 2 bases and the J segment 1 base; nucleotides outside the gene matches: 5. CDR3 bases: TGTGCCAGCAGTTTAACAGGGGAGGAATCTGGAAACACCATATATTTT. This gives the protein CASSLTGEESGNTIYF.

This clone was recorded only once. V and J are TRBV5-1 and TRBJ2-3; D is undetermined. The germline V gene has CDR1 SGHRS and CDR2 YFSETQ. Trimming took off 3 bases at V and 5 bases at J, with 7 bases between the two ends. The length of the CDR3 is 12 residues. The chain's CDR3 is CASSWPGDTQYF. The CDR3 region has the DNA TGCGCCAGCAGCTGGCCGGGAGATACGCAGTATTTT.

V is TRBV4-2 and J is TRBJ2-5, with 9 bases aligning to TRBD2. Germline-derived CDR1 and CDR2 are LGHNA and YNFKEQ. The CDR3 sequence is 15 residues long. V dropped 1 base and J dropped 7; count of bases not matched to a gene: 7. The CDR3 reads CASSQGVAGEGTQYF. DNA of the CDR3: TGTGCCAGCAGCCAAGGCGTAGCGGGAGAGGGGACCCAGTACTTC.

The chain couples TRBV6-5 to TRBJ2-7; D might be TRBD2 (6 bases). Trimming took 4 bases from V and 1 from J, leaving 14 bases between them. The CDR3 runs to 15 residues. CDR1 MNHEY and CDR2 SVGAGI come from the germline V gene. The CDR3 DNA reads TGTGCCAGCAGTTCCTATATCGGGGGTTCCTACGAGCAGTACTTC. Its translation: CASSSYIGGSYEQYF.

The chain joins TRBV2 to TRBJ1-5; 8 positions agree with TRBD1. The V gene end was trimmed by 5 bases and the J gene end by 1 base; junction bases not matched to a gene: 7. The CDR3 totals 16 residues. The germline V gene encodes CDR1 SNHLY and CDR2 FYNNEI. The CDR3 here is CASSPRTGWSNQPQHF. The CDR3 region has the DNA TGTGCCAGCAGTCCGCGGACAGGGTGGAGCAATCAGCCCCAGCATTTT.

The rearrangement uses TRBV11-1 and TRBJ2-5, with no clear D. The end of the DNA is better explained by TRBJ2-7, so the J call may be wrong. Germline V CDR1 and CDR2: SGHAT, FQDESV (reference sequence). The CDR3 is made up of 13 amino acids. CDR3 in amino acids: CASSLVPGGEQYF. The DNA of the CDR3 is TGTGCCAGCAGCTTAGTGCCAGGCGGCGAGCAGTACTTC.

The chain employs TRBV18 and TRBJ2-1; 10 nucleotides agree with TRBD2. CDR3 size: 18 residues. CDR1 is KGHSH, CDR2 LQKENI, per germline. The V segment lost 1 base and the J segment 0 bases; nucleotides outside the gene matches: 6. CDR3 in DNA: TGTGCCAGCTCACCACTTTCGACTAGCGGGCACTCCTACAATGAGCAGTTCTTC. This translates into CASSPLSTSGHSYNEQFF.

The chain employs TRBV7-2 and TRBJ1-5; TRBD1 aligns across 10 bases. The CDR3 contains 15 residues. V lost 5 bases and J lost 3; bases outside the gene matches: 4. Germline loops: CDR1 SGHTA, CDR2 FQGNSA. The CDR3 loop is CASSATGGPNQPQHF. Written as DNA, the CDR3 is TGTGCCAGCAGCGCGACAGGGGGCCCCAATCAGCCCCAGCATTTT.

The rearrangement links TRBV27 to TRBJ1-5, with 11 bases that match TRBD1. Per germline, CDR1 MNHEY and CDR2 SMNVEV (reference sequence). V was pared by 6 bases and J by 7 bases, with 8 bases of the junction left unmatched. The CDR3 is 15 amino acids. For the CDR3, the DNA is TGTGCCAGCAGACCTGGACAGGGGGCAGGGCAGCCCCAGCATTTT. As protein: CASRPGQGAGQPQHF.

This clone has only one observation. The chain recombines TRBV28 with TRBJ2-7; possibly TRBD1 for D (5 bases). V lost 1 base, J lost 3 bases, and 7 bases lay in between. The CDR3 length is 13 residues. Germline CDR1 is MDHEN and CDR2 is SYDVKM. The CDR3 here is CASSLYDSYEQYF. The CDR3 DNA reads TGTGCCAGCAGTTTATACGACAGCTACGAGCAGTACTTC.